A selection of T cell receptor beta chains follows, all from one sample in a study of radiotherapy plus CTLA-4 blockade in lung cancer. Produced via immunoSEQ multiplex PCR; TCRdb's table is partial and in-frame only. The data show 20,000 to 25,000 clones, 60% to 85% seen once. The material was peripheral blood, obtained from a patient treated with radiotherapy plus ipilimumab. The receptors shown here come from a human donor with non-small cell lung cancer whose response to radiotherapy plus ipilimumab could not be evaluated. Each CDR3 is given with its conserved first and last residue. D genes are given only for firm matches. A row's size may be missing; if present it is once, few, many or a size class.

d_call	clone_size	j_call	v_call	cdr3_aa	cdr3_nt
.	.	TRBJ2-7	TRBV19	CASSPGGWWQYF	TGTGCCAGTAGCCCAGGCGGGTGGTGGCAGTACTTC
TRBD1	few	TRBJ1-2	TRBV15	CATSRAGTEVYGYTF	TGTGCCACCAGCAGAGCCGGGACAGAAGTCTATGGCTACACCTTC
.	few	TRBJ1-4	TRBV19	CASREGWTANEKLFF	TGTGCCAGTAGAGAGGGTTGGACAGCTAATGAAAAACTGTTTTTT
.	.	TRBJ1-1	TRBV5-1	CASSLRRGTEAFF	TGCGCCAGCAGCTTGCGCAGGGGCACTGAAGCTTTCTTT
TRBD1	.	TRBJ2-7	TRBV9	CASSVRGHQGSYEQYF	TGTGCCAGCAGCGTTAGGGGGCATCAGGGGTCCTACGAGCAGTACTTC
.	.	TRBJ1-1	TRBV5-1	CASSLLGHRNTEAFF	TGCGCCAGCAGCTTGCTTGGACACAGGAACACTGAAGCTTTCTTT
TRBD2	.	TRBJ2-5	TRBV7-2	CASSSKGLAQETQYF	TGTGCCAGCAGCTCCAAGGGACTAGCCCAAGAGACCCAGTACTTC
.	.	TRBJ2-7	TRBV27	CASKRAPTYEQYF	TGTGCCAGCAAGAGGGCCCCTACCTACGAGCAGTACTTC
TRBD2	.	TRBJ2-1	TRBV19	CASSLSPGLAGDVGNYNEQFF	TGTGCCAGTAGTCTCTCCCCGGGACTAGCGGGAGATGTAGGAAACTACAATGAGCAGTTCTTC
TRBD1	medium-sized	TRBJ1-2	TRBV28	CASRDGQVYGYTF	TGTGCCAGCAGGGATGGACAGGTCTATGGCTACACCTTC
.	.	TRBJ2-7	TRBV6-1	CASYSITPPTYEQYF	TGTGCCAGTTATTCGATCACTCCTCCCACCTACGAGCAGTACTTC